This T cell receptor beta chain was observed in a study of shared clonotypes between healthy human individuals. Overall study context: Used for every donor were three CD4 naive, three CD4 memory, two CD8 naive and one CD8 memory plate.

Every subset had its genomic DNA shared out evenly among several immunoSEQ plates. Assay used: immunoSEQ multiplex PCR; TCRdb lists only in-frame clones, some missing. The repertoire holds more than 900,000 clones, 75% to 85% seen once, with around 0.6% in the top ten. Germline lookup yields CDR1 SGHRS and CDR2 YFSETQ. The germline V and J ends were trimmed by 7 bases and 0 bases, with 10 bases remaining between them. The CDR3 consists of 14 residues. This TCR was sampled from a young man in good health. Some clones in this sample may be carry-over from other donors' samples. Sequenced material: memory CD4+ T cells from PBMCs. This sample's subset: CD45RA-negative fraction. The rearrangement links TRBV5-1 to TRBJ2-2; D remains unclear. CDR3 region: CASGMAANTGELFF. Here the CDR3 DNA reads TGCGCCAGCGGGATGGCGGCGAACACCGGGGAGCTGTTTTTT.